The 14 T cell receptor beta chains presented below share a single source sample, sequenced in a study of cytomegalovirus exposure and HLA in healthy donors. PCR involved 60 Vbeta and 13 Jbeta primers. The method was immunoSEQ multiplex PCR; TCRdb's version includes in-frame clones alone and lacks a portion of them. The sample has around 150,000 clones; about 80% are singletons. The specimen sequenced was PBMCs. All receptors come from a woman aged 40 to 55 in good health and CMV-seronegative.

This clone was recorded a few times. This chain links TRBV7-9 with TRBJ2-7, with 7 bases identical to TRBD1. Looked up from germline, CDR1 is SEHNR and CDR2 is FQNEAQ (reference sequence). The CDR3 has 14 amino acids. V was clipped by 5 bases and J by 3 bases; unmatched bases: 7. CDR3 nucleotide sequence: TGTGCCAGCAGCATGACAGGGCTAATCTACGAGCAGTACTTC. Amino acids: CASSMTGLIYEQYF.

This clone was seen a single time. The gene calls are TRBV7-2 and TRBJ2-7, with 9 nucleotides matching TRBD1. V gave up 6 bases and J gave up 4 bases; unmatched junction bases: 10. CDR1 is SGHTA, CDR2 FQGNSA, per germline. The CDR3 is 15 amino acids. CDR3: CASRPSRDRVYEQYF. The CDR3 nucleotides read TGTGCCAGCAGGCCTTCGAGGGACAGGGTGTACGAGCAGTACTTC.

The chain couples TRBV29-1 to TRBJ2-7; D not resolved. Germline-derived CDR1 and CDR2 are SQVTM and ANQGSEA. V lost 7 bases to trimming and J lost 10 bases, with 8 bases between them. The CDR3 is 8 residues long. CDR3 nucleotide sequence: TGCAGCGCTGGGCAACAGTACTTC. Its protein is CSAGQQYF.

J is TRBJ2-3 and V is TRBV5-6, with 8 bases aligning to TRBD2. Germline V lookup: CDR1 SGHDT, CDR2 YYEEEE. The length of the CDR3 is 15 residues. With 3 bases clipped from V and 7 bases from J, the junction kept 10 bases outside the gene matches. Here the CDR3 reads CASSWMRGVQYTQYF. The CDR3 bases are TGTGCCAGCAGCTGGATGCGGGGGGTACAATATACGCAGTATTTT.

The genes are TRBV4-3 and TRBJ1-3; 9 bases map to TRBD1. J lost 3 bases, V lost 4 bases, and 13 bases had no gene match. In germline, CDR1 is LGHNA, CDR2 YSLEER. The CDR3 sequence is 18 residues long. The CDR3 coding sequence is TGCGCCAGCAGCCCAAGCAGGATGACAGGGGGAATTGGAAACACCATATATTTT. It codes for CASSPSRMTGGIGNTIYF.

The CDR3 DNA sequence: TGTGCCAGCAGAAACCCGGGACAGGGAGGTGGCTACACCTTC. It specifies CASRNPGQGGGYTF. V usage is TRBV28 and J usage is TRBJ1-2; TRBD1 aligns across 9 bases. The CDR3 contains 14 residues. Germline V lookup: CDR1 MDHEN, CDR2 SYDVKM. With 6 bases clipped from V and 7 bases from J, the junction kept 9 bases outside the gene matches.

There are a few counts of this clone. The CDR3 protein is CASSYLAGTTGELFF. CDR3 in DNA: TGTGCCAGCAGCTACTTAGCGGGAACCACCGGGGAGCTGTTTTTT. The rearrangement uses TRBV7-2 and TRBJ2-2; 8 positions match TRBD2. V lost 4 bases and J lost 4; bases outside the gene matches: 5. The CDR3 spans 15 residues. Germline CDR1 is SGHTA and CDR2 is FQGNSA. The whole variable domain, remainder taken from reference TRBV7-2 and TRBJ2-2, is GAGVSQSPSNKVTEKGKDVELRCDPISGHTALYWYRQSLGQGLEFLIYFQGNSAPDKSGLPSDRFSAERTGGSVSTLTIQRTQQEDSAVYLCASSYLAGTTGELFFGEGSRLTVL.

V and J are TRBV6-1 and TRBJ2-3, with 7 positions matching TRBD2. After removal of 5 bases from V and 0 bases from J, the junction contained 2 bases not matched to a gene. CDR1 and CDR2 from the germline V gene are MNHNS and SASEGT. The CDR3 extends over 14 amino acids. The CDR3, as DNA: TGTGCCAGCAGTCTAGCGGAGAGCACAGATACGCAGTATTTT. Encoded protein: CASSLAESTDTQYF.

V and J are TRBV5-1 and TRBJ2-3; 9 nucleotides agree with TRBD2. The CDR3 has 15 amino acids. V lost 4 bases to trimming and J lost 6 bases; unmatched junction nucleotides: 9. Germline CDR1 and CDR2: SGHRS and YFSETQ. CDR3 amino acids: CASSPKREVGDTQYF. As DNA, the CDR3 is TGCGCCAGCAGCCCTAAGCGGGAGGTAGGCGATACGCAGTATTTT.

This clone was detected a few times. Here the CDR3 reads CAIRRTSPEAYEQYF. CDR3 nucleotides: TGTGCCATCAGACGGACTAGCCCGGAGGCCTACGAGCAGTACTTC. The chain combines TRBV10-3 with TRBJ2-7, with 8 positions matching TRBD2. Trimming cost V 6 bases and J 2 bases; bases outside gene matches: 9. CDR1 is ENHRY, CDR2 SYGVKD, per germline. This CDR3 comprises 15 residues.

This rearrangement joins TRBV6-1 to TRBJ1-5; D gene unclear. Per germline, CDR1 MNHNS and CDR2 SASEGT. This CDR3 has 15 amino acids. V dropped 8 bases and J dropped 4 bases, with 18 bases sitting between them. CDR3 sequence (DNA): TGTGCCAGCGGCGCCGGTACAGCGGGTAATCAGCCCCAGCATTTT. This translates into CASGAGTAGNQPQHF.

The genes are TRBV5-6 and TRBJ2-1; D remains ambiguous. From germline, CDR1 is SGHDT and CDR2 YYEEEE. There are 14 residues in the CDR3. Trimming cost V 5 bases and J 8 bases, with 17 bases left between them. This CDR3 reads CASSPRSRKDEQFF. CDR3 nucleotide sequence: TGTGCCAGCAGTCCGAGGAGTCGGAAGGATGAGCAGTTCTTC.

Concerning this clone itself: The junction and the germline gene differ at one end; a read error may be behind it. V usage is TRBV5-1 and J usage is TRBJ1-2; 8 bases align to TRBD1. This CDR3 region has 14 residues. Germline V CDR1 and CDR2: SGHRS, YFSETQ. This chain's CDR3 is CASSDRTGSYVYTF. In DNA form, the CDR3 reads TGCGCCAGCAGCGACCGGACAGGGAGCTATGTCTACACCTTC.

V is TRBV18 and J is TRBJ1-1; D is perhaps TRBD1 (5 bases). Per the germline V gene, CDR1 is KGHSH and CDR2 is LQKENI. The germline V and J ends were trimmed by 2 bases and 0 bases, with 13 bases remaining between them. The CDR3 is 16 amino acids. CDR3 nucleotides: TGTGCCAGCTCACCAGATGTATGGGGCTTGAACACTGAAGCTTTCTTT. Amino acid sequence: CASSPDVWGLNTEAFF.